This TCR beta chain was recorded in a study of blood T cell repertoires in COVID-19. Study details: The cDNA or gDNA used as material had been derived from T cells, B-cell-depleted T cells, or PBMCs.

Sequencing used immunoSEQ multiplex PCR; TCRdb keeps in-frame clones, though not all of them. The sample gives about 220,000 clones, about four fifths of which show up once; 1.3% is in the top ten. CDR3 size: 17 residues. V was shortened by 6 bases and J by 0 bases, with 18 bases between the two germline ends. Germline assignment: CDR1 MNHEY and CDR2 SVGEGT. Membership in each cohort depended on participant-reported clinical history. The chain combines TRBV6-2 or TRBV6-3 with TRBJ1-5; D unresolved. Material for sequencing was PBMCs or T cells enriched from blood (not recorded which). This receptor was obtained from a woman aged 40 to 50 with acute COVID-19. CDR3 bases: TGTGCCAGCAGCCCGTCGGGAGGACTTTATAGCAATCAGCCCCAGCATTTT. This gives the protein CASSPSGGLYSNQPQHF.